The 2 T cell receptor beta chains given below trace back to one sample, sequenced in a study of cytomegalovirus exposure and HLA in healthy donors. PCR employed 60 Vbeta and 13 Jbeta primers. Clones were read by immunoSEQ multiplex PCR, and TCRdb kept only the in-frame ones, dropping some. The sample includes around 150,000 clones, 80% to 90% of them seen just once. The sequenced sample was PBMCs. These receptors all come from a woman in her twenties or thirties in good health and CMV-seronegative.

The rearrangement joins TRBV2 to TRBJ2-7; 8 bases line up with TRBD1. After removal of 5 bases from V and 2 bases from J, the junction contained 2 bases not matched to a gene. The CDR3 runs to 13 residues. CDR1 is SNHLY, CDR2 FYNNEI, per germline. The CDR3 is CASSRTGTYEQYF. The CDR3 coding sequence is TGTGCCAGCAGTCGGACAGGGACCTACGAGCAGTACTTC.

The chain links TRBV5-1 to TRBJ2-7, with TRBD2 as a possible D gene (6 bases). Germline-derived CDR1 and CDR2 are SGHRS and YFSETQ. The CDR3 contains 18 residues. The ends were cut back, 4 bases at V and 3 bases at J, with 26 bases in the middle. CDR3 residues: CASSGAVGGRSAFYEQYF. In DNA form, the CDR3 reads TGCGCCAGCAGCGGGGCTGTGGGGGGACGATCAGCCTTCTACGAGCAGTACTTC.